Each of the 17 T cell receptor beta chains below was sequenced from the same sample in a study of T cell repertoires in cytomegalovirus infection. TCRdb used MiXCR to reprocess the reads, holding one entry per CDR3 protein. The data contain about 530,000 distinct CDR3 sequences, approximately 25% of them singletons. Sequenced input: PBMCs. These receptors all stem from a human donor in good health (CMV status not recorded). Some clones in this sample may be carry-over from other donors' samples.

This clonotype was found a few times. The V and J genes are TRBV6-4 and TRBJ2-3; D gene uncertain. The CDR3 covers 14 residues. Trimming shortened V by 3 bases and J by 4 bases, and 11 bases separated the two germline ends. CDR1 and CDR2 from the germline V gene are MRHNA and SNTAGT. CDR3 sequence (DNA): TGTGCCAGCAGTGAAGGAGCTGCCCCAGATACGCAGTATTTT. Amino acid sequence: CASSEGAAPDTQYF.

This clonotype was counted many times. The rearrangement links TRBV7-8 to TRBJ2-7; 7 bases fit TRBD2. The CDR3 extends over 15 amino acids. J lost 3 bases, V lost 2 bases, and 7 bases had no gene match. CDR1 SGHVS and CDR2 FQNEAQ come from the germline V gene. The CDR3 loop reads CASSLRAGPNYEQYF. In nucleotides, the CDR3 is TGTGCCAGCAGCTTACGAGCGGGACCAAACTACGAGCAGTACTTC.

The chain is built from TRBV12-3 or TRBV12-4 and TRBJ1-1, with TRBD1 identical over 8 bases. This CDR3 has 15 amino acids. J lost 3 bases, V lost 4 bases, and 7 bases had no gene match. The CDR3 here is CASSSLDRVDTEAFF. CDR3 sequence (DNA): TGTGCCAGCAGTTCATTGGACAGGGTGGACACTGAAGCTTTCTTT.

CDR3 sequence reads: CASSISRFTDTQYF. CDR3 nucleotides: TGTGCCAGTAGTATTAGTAGATTCACAGATACGCAGTATTTT. V is TRBV19 and J is TRBJ2-3; D remains ambiguous. The CDR3 has 14 residues. From germline, CDR1 is LNHDA and CDR2 SQIVND (reference sequence). Trimming removed 3 bases at V and 2 bases at J, with 9 bases between.

This clonotype was observed many times. The chain couples TRBV7-9 to TRBJ2-7; 13 bases align to TRBD2. Unmatched junction bases numbered 0, after V lost 8 bases and J lost 2 bases. In germline, CDR1 is SEHNR, CDR2 FQNEAQ (reference sequence). The CDR3 runs to 13 residues. CDR3 in amino acids: CASGTSGTYEQYF. CDR3 sequence (DNA): TGTGCCAGCGGGACTAGCGGGACCTACGAGCAGTACTTC.

This clonotype was counted between two and nine times. The chain joins TRBV6-2 or TRBV6-3 to TRBJ2-3, with TRBD2 matching 13 bases. J lost 7 bases, V lost 6 bases, and 7 bases had no gene match. This CDR3 has 15 amino acids. Germline V gives CDR1 MNHEY, CDR2 SVGEGT. In DNA form, the CDR3 reads TGTGCCAGCAGCCGTTCGGGACTAGCGGGGAATACGCAGTATTTT. Protein: CASSRSGLAGNTQYF.

The V call is TRBV5-1, the J call TRBJ2-1, with 12 bases identical to TRBD2. The CDR3 length is 17 residues. CDR1 and CDR2 from the germline V gene are SGHRS and YFSETQ. V was pared by 2 bases and J by 7 bases, with 10 bases of the junction left unmatched. CDR3 residues: CASSFRPTSGSGNEQFF. CDR3 nucleotides: TGCGCCAGCAGCTTCCGACCGACTAGCGGGAGCGGTAATGAGCAGTTCTTC.

DNA of the CDR3: TGCGCCAGCAGCCAAGATCCAACAGTGGCGGAGGAGACCCAGTACTTC. Its translation: CASSQDPTVAEETQYF. The rearrangement joins TRBV4-3 to TRBJ2-5; unclear D gene. The germline gives CDR1 LGHNA, CDR2 YSLEER. This CDR3 has 16 residues. Trimming pared 0 bases from V and 5 bases from J, leaving 16 bases between.

The V and J genes are TRBV6-2 or TRBV6-3 and TRBJ2-5, with D maybe TRBD2 (6 bases). Trimming left V 2 bases short and J 5 bases short, with 18 bases between. Germline CDR1 and CDR2: MNHEY and SVGEGT. The CDR3 is made up of 16 amino acids. CDR3 coding DNA: TGTGCCAGCAGTTACGAGGTTTGGAGGGGCCGTGAGACCCAGTACTTC. Translation: CASSYEVWRGRETQYF.

V gene TRBV7-6 combines with J gene TRBJ2-2; D not resolved. The CDR3 is 14 amino acids. Germline CDR1 SGHVS, CDR2 FNYEAQ. V was trimmed by 5 bases and J by 8 bases, leaving 15 bases between them. In DNA, the CDR3 is TGTGCCAGCAGCCCCCAAGTCGAGGTGGGGGAGCTGTTTTTT. Translation gives CASSPQVEVGELFF.

The J gene is TRBJ2-7, the V gene TRBV28; D ambiguous. The CDR3 contains 17 residues. Germline values: CDR1 MDHEN, CDR2 SYDVKM. V lost 3 bases and J 2 bases, leaving 20 bases between the germline ends. CDR3 sequence: CASSFPPLTAFPYEQYF. CDR3 in DNA: TGTGCCAGCAGTTTTCCCCCTTTAACAGCGTTCCCCTACGAGCAGTACTTC.

This clonotype appeared many times. The V gene is TRBV7-2, the J gene TRBJ2-2, with 11 bases matching TRBD2. The CDR3 is made up of 15 amino acids. Germline V gene sequence: CDR1 SGHTA, CDR2 FQGNSA. V trimming: 5 bases; J trimming: 8 bases; junction bases outside the gene matches: 7. The CDR3 is CASSPRLAGNGELFF. The CDR3 region has the DNA TGTGCCAGCAGCCCTAGACTAGCGGGAAATGGGGAGCTGTTTTTT.

The CDR3 DNA follows: TGTGCCAGCAGCTTAGCCCAGGTGGCCCTGGGTGGAGATACGCAGTATTTT. Translation gives CASSLAQVALGGDTQYF. This rearrangement joins TRBV7-9 to TRBJ2-3; D is uncertain. The CDR3 has 17 amino acids. In germline, CDR1 is SEHNR, CDR2 FQNEAQ (reference sequence). The V gene lost 0 bases and the J gene lost 5 bases, with 18 bases spanning the gap.

This clonotype was observed many times. The chain couples TRBV7-6 to TRBJ1-2, with D possibly matching TRBD1 (6 bases). V lost 1 base to trimming and J lost 8 bases, with 14 bases between them. CDR1 is SGHVS, CDR2 FNYEAQ, per germline. The CDR3 spans 14 residues. The DNA of the CDR3 is TGTGCCAGCAGCTTAGAACAGGGTCTGTCCGGCTACACCTTC. Protein product: CASSLEQGLSGYTF.

The V gene is TRBV20-1, the J gene TRBJ2-2, with 10 bases identical to TRBD2. The CDR3 has 17 residues. The V gene end was trimmed by 2 bases and the J gene end by 5 bases; junction bases not matched to a gene: 11. The germline V gene has CDR1 DFQATT and CDR2 SNEGSKA (reference sequence). CDR3 loop: CSARSESSGRKTGELFF. DNA of the CDR3: TGCAGTGCTAGATCTGAGTCTAGCGGGAGAAAAACCGGGGAGCTGTTTTTT.

This clonotype was picked up a small number of times. The chain recombines TRBV28 with TRBJ1-4, with unresolved D. Trimming pared 7 bases from V and 7 bases from J, leaving 13 bases between. Germline V lookup: CDR1 MDHEN, CDR2 SYDVKM. The CDR3 has 13 residues. CDR3 nucleotide sequence: TGTGCCAGCAAGGAGGCGTTGAGTGAAAAACTGTTTTTT. Translation: CASKEALSEKLFF.

The V and J genes are TRBV11-3 and TRBJ2-1, with 9 positions matching TRBD2. CDR1 SGHNT and CDR2 YENEEA come from the germline V gene. The CDR3 has 17 residues. J was trimmed by 0 bases and V by 5 bases; bases with no gene match: 8. The CDR3 spells CASSARLAESSYNEQFF. DNA of the CDR3: TGTGCCAGCAGCGCCCGACTAGCGGAAAGCTCCTACAATGAGCAGTTCTTC.